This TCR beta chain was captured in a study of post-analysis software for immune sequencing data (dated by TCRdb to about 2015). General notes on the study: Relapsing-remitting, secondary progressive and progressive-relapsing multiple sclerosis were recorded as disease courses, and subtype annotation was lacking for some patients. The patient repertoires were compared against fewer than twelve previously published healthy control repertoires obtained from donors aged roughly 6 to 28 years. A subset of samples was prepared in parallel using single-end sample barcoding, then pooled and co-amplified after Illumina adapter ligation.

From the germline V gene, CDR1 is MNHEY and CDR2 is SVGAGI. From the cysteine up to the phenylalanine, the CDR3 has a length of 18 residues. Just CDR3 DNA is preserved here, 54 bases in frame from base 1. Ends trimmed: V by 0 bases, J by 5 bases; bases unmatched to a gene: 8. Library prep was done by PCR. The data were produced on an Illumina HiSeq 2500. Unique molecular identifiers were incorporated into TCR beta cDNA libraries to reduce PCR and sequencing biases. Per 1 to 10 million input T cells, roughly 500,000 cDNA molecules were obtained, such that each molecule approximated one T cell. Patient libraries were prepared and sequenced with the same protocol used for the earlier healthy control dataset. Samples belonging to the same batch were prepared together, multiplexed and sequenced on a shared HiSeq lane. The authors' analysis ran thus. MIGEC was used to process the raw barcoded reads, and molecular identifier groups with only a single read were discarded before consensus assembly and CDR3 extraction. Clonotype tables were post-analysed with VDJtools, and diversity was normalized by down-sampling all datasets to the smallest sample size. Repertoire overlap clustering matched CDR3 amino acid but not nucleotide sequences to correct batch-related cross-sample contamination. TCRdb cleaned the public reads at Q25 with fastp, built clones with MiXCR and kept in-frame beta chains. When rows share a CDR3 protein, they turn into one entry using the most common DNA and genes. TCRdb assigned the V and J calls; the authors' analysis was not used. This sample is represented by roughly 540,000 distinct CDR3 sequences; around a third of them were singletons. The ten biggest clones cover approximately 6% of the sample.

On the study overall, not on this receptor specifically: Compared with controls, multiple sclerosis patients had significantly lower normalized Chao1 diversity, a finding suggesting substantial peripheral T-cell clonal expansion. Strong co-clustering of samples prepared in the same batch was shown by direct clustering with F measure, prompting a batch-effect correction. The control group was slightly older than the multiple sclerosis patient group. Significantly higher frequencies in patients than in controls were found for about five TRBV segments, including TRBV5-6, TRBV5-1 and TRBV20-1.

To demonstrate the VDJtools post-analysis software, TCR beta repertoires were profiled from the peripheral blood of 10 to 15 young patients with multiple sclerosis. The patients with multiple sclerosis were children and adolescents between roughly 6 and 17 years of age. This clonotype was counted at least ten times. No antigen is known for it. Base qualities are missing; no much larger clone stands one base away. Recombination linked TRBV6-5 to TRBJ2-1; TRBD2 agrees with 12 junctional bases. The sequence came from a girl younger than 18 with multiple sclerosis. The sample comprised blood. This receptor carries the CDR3 CASSYSVTSGGPHNEQFF. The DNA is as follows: TGTGCCAGCAGTTACTCGGTAACTAGCGGGGGGCCCCACAATGAGCAGTTCTTC.